The rows below give T cell receptor beta chains drawn from one sample of a study of T cell responses to AZD1222 COVID-19 vaccine. Generated by immunoSEQ multiplex PCR, the TCRdb table keeps only in-frame clones and is missing some. This sample has about 180,000 clones, with around 90% found just once. The material sequenced was peripheral blood, taken 28 days after the second AZD1222 dose. The receptor source for this set is an adult who received the AZD1222 COVID-19 vaccine. Both conserved end residues are part of each CDR3. The order of the fields is J gene, D gene, clone size, V gene, CDR3 protein, CDR3 DNA. A D gene is named only where the DNA matches it firmly. The size of a clone is reported for some rows only, either as once, few or many, or as a class for expanded clones.

j_call: TRBJ2-7; d_call: TRBD1; clone_size: .; v_call: TRBV19; cdr3_aa: CASSGDRGDEQYF; cdr3_nt: TGTGCCAGTAGTGGCGACAGGGGTGACGAGCAGTACTTC
j_call: TRBJ2-5; d_call: .; clone_size: .; v_call: TRBV12-3/TRBV12-4; cdr3_aa: CASSFDTGETQYF; cdr3_nt: TGTGCCAGCAGTTTCGACACTGGTGAGACCCAGTACTTC
j_call: TRBJ2-2; d_call: .; clone_size: .; v_call: TRBV7-9; cdr3_aa: CASEGHGDTGELFF; cdr3_nt: TGTGCCAGCGAGGGGCACGGGGACACCGGGGAGCTGTTTTTT
j_call: TRBJ2-3; d_call: TRBD2; clone_size: .; v_call: TRBV2; cdr3_aa: CASQRGDTQYF; cdr3_nt: TGTGCCAGCCAGCGGGGGGATACGCAGTATTTT
j_call: TRBJ1-6; d_call: .; clone_size: .; v_call: TRBV1; cdr3_aa: CTSSQPSGTGSNSPLHF; cdr3_nt: TGCACCAGCAGCCAACCTTCCGGGACAGGGTCCAATTCACCCCTCCACTTT
j_call: TRBJ2-3; d_call: .; clone_size: .; v_call: TRBV19; cdr3_aa: CASKSNHNTDTQYF; cdr3_nt: TGTGCCAGTAAAAGTAACCACAACACAGATACGCAGTATTTT
j_call: TRBJ1-1; d_call: TRBD1; clone_size: .; v_call: TRBV10-3; cdr3_aa: CAISESHGTAITEAFF; cdr3_nt: TGTGCCATCAGTGAGTCTCACGGGACAGCCATAACTGAAGCTTTCTTT
j_call: TRBJ2-7; d_call: TRBD1; clone_size: once; v_call: TRBV2; cdr3_aa: CASSAGTGVGEQYF; cdr3_nt: TGTGCCAGCAGTGCAGGGACAGGCGTTGGAGAGCAGTACTTC
j_call: TRBJ2-5; d_call: .; clone_size: .; v_call: TRBV25-1; cdr3_aa: CASRATAGDRQETQYF; cdr3_nt: TGTGCCAGCAGGGCTACTGCAGGAGATCGCCAAGAGACCCAGTACTTC
j_call: TRBJ1-2; d_call: TRBD1; clone_size: .; v_call: TRBV5-5; cdr3_aa: CASSLGDRVGYTF; cdr3_nt: TGTGCCAGCAGCTTGGGTGACAGGGTTGGCTACACCTTC
j_call: TRBJ1-1; d_call: .; clone_size: .; v_call: TRBV2; cdr3_aa: CASSEKGRGTEAFF; cdr3_nt: TGTGCCAGCAGTGAGAAAGGCAGGGGCACTGAAGCTTTCTTT
j_call: TRBJ2-1; d_call: TRBD2; clone_size: once; v_call: TRBV5-1; cdr3_aa: CASSLVPAGGLQNNEQFF; cdr3_nt: TGCGCCAGCAGCTTGGTTCCAGCGGGGGGTCTACAAAACAATGAGCAGTTCTTC
j_call: TRBJ1-4; d_call: .; clone_size: .; v_call: TRBV6-2/TRBV6-3; cdr3_aa: CASSRGWAGEKLFF; cdr3_nt: TGTGCCAGCAGTAGAGGGTGGGCAGGTGAAAAACTGTTTTTT
j_call: TRBJ1-2; d_call: .; clone_size: .; v_call: TRBV2; cdr3_aa: CASSDQGNNYGYTF; cdr3_nt: TGTGCCAGCAGTGATCAGGGAAATAACTATGGCTACACCTTC
j_call: TRBJ1-1; d_call: .; clone_size: .; v_call: TRBV12-3/TRBV12-4; cdr3_aa: CASTTRTEAFF; cdr3_nt: TGTGCCAGCACCACAAGAACTGAAGCTTTCTTT
j_call: TRBJ2-5; d_call: .; clone_size: .; v_call: TRBV12-3/TRBV12-4; cdr3_aa: CARLIRCQETQYF; cdr3_nt: TGTGCCAGGCTAATCCGATGCCAAGAGACCCAGTACTTC
j_call: TRBJ1-6; d_call: .; clone_size: .; v_call: TRBV10-3; cdr3_aa: CAIKTGQGPNSPLHF; cdr3_nt: TGTGCCATCAAAACTGGGCAGGGCCCTAATTCACCCCTCCACTTT
j_call: TRBJ2-1; d_call: TRBD2; clone_size: .; v_call: TRBV28; cdr3_aa: CASSLSLAGGPNEQFF; cdr3_nt: TGTGCCAGCAGTTTATCTCTAGCGGGAGGACCCAATGAGCAGTTCTTC
j_call: TRBJ2-1; d_call: TRBD2; clone_size: .; v_call: TRBV6-5; cdr3_aa: CASSFRGGGADEQFF; cdr3_nt: TGTGCCAGCAGTTTCCGCGGGGGGGGCGCGGATGAGCAGTTCTTC
j_call: TRBJ1-2; d_call: .; clone_size: .; v_call: TRBV5-1; cdr3_aa: CASSLEGQLGYTF; cdr3_nt: TGCGCCAGCAGCTTGGAAGGCCAGCTTGGCTACACCTTC
j_call: TRBJ1-5; d_call: TRBD1; clone_size: few; v_call: TRBV19; cdr3_aa: CASGGQGGNQPQHF; cdr3_nt: TGTGCCAGTGGGGGACAGGGTGGCAATCAGCCCCAGCATTTT
j_call: TRBJ1-6; d_call: TRBD1; clone_size: .; v_call: TRBV3-1/TRBV3-2; cdr3_aa: CASSQYRGNSPLHF; cdr3_nt: TGTGCCAGCAGCCAATACAGGGGCAATTCACCCCTCCACTTT
j_call: TRBJ1-2; d_call: .; clone_size: few; v_call: TRBV19; cdr3_aa: CASSRAEGYGYTF; cdr3_nt: TGTGCCAGTAGTAGGGCGGAGGGGTATGGCTACACCTTC
j_call: TRBJ2-1; d_call: .; clone_size: .; v_call: TRBV10-3; cdr3_aa: CAISESIRGFNEQFF; cdr3_nt: TGTGCCATCAGTGAGTCGATTCGGGGGTTCAATGAGCAGTTCTTC
j_call: TRBJ2-5; d_call: .; clone_size: .; v_call: TRBV10-2; cdr3_aa: CASSTQGIWETQYF; cdr3_nt: TGCGCCAGCAGTACCCAGGGTATATGGGAGACCCAGTACTTC
j_call: TRBJ2-2; d_call: .; clone_size: .; v_call: TRBV11-2; cdr3_aa: CASSLGGRTYTGELFF; cdr3_nt: TGTGCCAGCAGCTTAGGGGGACGAACTTACACCGGGGAGCTGTTTTTT
j_call: TRBJ2-3; d_call: TRBD2; clone_size: .; v_call: TRBV6-2/TRBV6-3; cdr3_aa: CASSYRAGVGTDTQYF; cdr3_nt: TGTGCCAGCAGTTACAGAGCGGGGGTGGGCACAGATACGCAGTATTTT
j_call: TRBJ2-5; d_call: TRBD1; clone_size: .; v_call: TRBV5-1; cdr3_aa: CASSLSGQLQETQYF; cdr3_nt: TGCGCCAGCAGCTTGTCGGGACAGCTCCAAGAGACCCAGTACTTC